This entry is about one T cell receptor (beta chain). The authors' processing: The assay estimated nucleated cells by amplifying reference gene primers. The assay was immunoSEQ multiplex PCR, and TCRdb's table has in-frame clones only and misses some. Clone size and the V and J calls come from that table; the DNA yielded D and trimming. This sample has a few hundred thousand clones; 85% occur once, and the top ten carry approximately 3.7%. This specimen belongs to a study of blood T cell repertoires in COVID-19. Overall study: The cDNA or gDNA used as material had been derived from T cells, B-cell-depleted T cells, or PBMCs.

CDR1 is SGHVS, CDR2 FNYEAQ, per germline. Unmatched junction bases numbered 7, after V lost 1 base and J lost 5 bases. The CDR3 is 17 residues long. Sequenced sample: peripheral blood. J is TRBJ2-2 and V is TRBV7-6, with 10 bases lining up with TRBD1. This sequence was found in a woman between 18 and 30 years old with acute or convalescent COVID-19. The CDR3 region has the DNA TGTGCCAGCAGCTTAGAGCTAGGACAGGGGGGTACCGGGGAGCTGTTTTTT. It yields the protein CASSLELGQGGTGELFF.